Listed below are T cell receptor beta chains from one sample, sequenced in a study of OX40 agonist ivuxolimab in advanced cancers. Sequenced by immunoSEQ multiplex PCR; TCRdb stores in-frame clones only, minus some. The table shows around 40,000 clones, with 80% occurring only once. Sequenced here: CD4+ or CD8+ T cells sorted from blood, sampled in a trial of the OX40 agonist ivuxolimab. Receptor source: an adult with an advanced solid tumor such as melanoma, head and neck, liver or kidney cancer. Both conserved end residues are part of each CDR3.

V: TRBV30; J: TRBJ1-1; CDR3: CAWRYNRGAEAFF
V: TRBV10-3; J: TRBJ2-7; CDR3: CAISAAGWGELGEQYF
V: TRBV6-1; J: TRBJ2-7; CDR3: CASTPGPSKSQYF
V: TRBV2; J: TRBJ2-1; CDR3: CASKKEGGNEQFF
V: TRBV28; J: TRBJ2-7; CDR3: CASSPLKRGEQYF
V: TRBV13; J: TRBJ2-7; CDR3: CASSLRTGGSEQYF
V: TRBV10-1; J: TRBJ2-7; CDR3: CASSSGTSGSEQYF
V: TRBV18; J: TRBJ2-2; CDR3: CASSPRLAGANTGELFF
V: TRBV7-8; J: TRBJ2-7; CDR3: CASSFQGTTYEQYF
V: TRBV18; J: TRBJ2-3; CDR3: CASSPFSPAGLSTDTQYF